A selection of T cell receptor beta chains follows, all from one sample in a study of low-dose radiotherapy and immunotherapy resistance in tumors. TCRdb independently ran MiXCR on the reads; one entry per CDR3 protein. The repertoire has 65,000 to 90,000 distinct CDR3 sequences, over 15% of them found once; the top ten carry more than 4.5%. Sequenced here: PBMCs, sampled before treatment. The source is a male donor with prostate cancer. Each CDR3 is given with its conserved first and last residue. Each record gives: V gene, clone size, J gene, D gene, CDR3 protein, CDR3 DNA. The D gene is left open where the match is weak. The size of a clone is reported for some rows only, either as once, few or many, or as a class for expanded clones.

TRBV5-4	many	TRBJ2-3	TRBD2	CASFKAGNTDTQYF	TGTGCCAGCTTCAAAGCGGGAAATACAGATACGCAGTATTTT
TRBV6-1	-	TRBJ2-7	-	CASSEAGVSYEQYF	TGTGCCAGCAGTGAAGCAGGCGTTTCCTACGAGCAGTACTTC
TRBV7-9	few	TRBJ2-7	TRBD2	CASSFLLAGGPYEQYF	TGTGCCAGCAGCTTCTTACTAGCGGGAGGGCCCTACGAGCAGTACTTC
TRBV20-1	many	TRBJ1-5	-	CSARRRGLDQPQHF	TGCAGTGCCAGGCGGCGGGGGCTGGATCAGCCCCAGCATTTT
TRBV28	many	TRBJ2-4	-	CASSLYPRVGYNIQYF	TGTGCCAGCAGTTTATACCCCCGAGTGGGGTATAACATTCAGTACTTC
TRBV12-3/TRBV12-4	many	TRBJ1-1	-	CASRSTVGTEAFF	TGTGCCAGCAGGAGCACAGTCGGTACTGAAGCTTTCTTT
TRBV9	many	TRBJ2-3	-	CASSVDPASDTQYF	TGTGCCAGCAGCGTAGACCCAGCTTCAGATACGCAGTATTTT
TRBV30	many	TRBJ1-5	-	CAWAGNKGQPQHF	TGTGCCTGGGCCGGGAACAAGGGTCAGCCCCAGCATTTT
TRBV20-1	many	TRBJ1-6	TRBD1	CSARRQGADSPLHF	TGCAGTGCGCGGAGGCAGGGGGCGGATTCACCCCTCCACTTT
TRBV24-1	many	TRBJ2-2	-	CATSPHTANTGELFF	TGTGCCACCAGCCCCCACACGGCGAACACCGGGGAGCTGTTTTTT
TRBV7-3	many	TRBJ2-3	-	CASSSRTTDTQYF	TGTGCCAGCAGCTCCAGAACCACAGATACGCAGTATTTT
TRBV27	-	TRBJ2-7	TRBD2	CATQKREVSYEQYF	TGTGCCACCCAAAAGCGGGAGGTCTCCTACGAGCAGTACTTC
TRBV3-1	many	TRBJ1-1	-	CASAQGKVGAFF	TGTGCCAGCGCCCAGGGTAAAGTAGGGGCTTTCTTT
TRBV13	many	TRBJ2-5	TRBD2	CASSLGHTSGSIPRYQETQYF	TGTGCCAGCAGCTTAGGCCATACTAGCGGGAGTATCCCCAGGTACCAAGAGACCCAGTACTTC
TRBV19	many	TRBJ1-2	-	CASSMAGVYGYTF	TGTGCCAGTAGTATGGCTGGGGTCTATGGCTACACCTTC
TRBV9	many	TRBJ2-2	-	CASSLAGASELFF	TGTGCCAGCAGCCTGGCTGGCGCGTCGGAGCTGTTTTTT
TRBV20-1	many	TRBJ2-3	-	CSARQGPSTDTQYF	TGCAGTGCTAGACAGGGGCCAAGCACAGATACGCAGTATTTT
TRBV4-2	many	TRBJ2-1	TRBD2	CASSQAGEGYNEQFF	TGTGCCAGCAGCCAAGCCGGGGAGGGTTACAATGAGCAGTTCTTC
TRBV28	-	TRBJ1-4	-	CASSYPARVGGEKLFF	TGTGCCAGCAGCTACCCCGCCAGGGTGGGAGGGGAAAAACTGTTTTTT
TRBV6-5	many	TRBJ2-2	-	CASNTGTGELFF	TGTGCCAGCAATACAGGGACCGGGGAGCTGTTTTTT
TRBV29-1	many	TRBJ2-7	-	CSVEVSWEQYF	TGCAGCGTTGAGGTCTCCTGGGAGCAGTACTTC
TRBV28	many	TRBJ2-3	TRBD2	CASSFTSGISTDTQYF	TGTGCCAGCAGTTTCACTAGCGGGATAAGCACAGATACGCAGTATTTT
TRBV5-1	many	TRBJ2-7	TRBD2	CASSLAILAEDYEQYF	TGCGCCAGCAGCTTGGCGATACTAGCGGAGGACTACGAGCAGTACTTC
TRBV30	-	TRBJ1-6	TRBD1	CAWSVFAGGNRYNSPLHF	TGTGCCTGGAGTGTTTTCGCAGGGGGCAACCGCTATAATTCACCCCTCCACTTT
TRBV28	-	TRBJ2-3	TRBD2	CASSLELPLAGYSTDTQYF	TGTGCCAGCAGTTTAGAGTTGCCATTAGCGGGATACTCCACAGATACGCAGTATTTT
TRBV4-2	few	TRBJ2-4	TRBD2	CASSQDDRGPPGLAGEVAKNIQYF	TGTGCCAGCAGCCAAGACGACAGGGGGCCTCCGGGACTAGCGGGAGAGGTGGCCAAAAACATTCAGTACTTC
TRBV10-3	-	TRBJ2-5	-	CATWRDRSQETQYF	TGTGCCACCTGGAGGGACAGATCTCAAGAGACCCAGTACTTC